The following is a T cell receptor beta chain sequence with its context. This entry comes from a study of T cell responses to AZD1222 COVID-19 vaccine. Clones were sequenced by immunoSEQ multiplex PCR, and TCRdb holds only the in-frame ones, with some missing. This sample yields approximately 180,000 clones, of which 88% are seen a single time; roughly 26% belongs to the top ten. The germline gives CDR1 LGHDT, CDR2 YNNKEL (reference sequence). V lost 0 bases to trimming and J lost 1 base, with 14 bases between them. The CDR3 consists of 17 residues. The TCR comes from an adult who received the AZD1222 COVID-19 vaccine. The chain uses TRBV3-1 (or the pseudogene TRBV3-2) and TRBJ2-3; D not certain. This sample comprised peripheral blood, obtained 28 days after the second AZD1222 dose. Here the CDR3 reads CASSQDRTTRRTDTQYF. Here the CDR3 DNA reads TGTGCCAGCAGCCAAGATCGAACTACAAGACGCACAGATACGCAGTATTTT.